This is a list of T cell receptor beta chains from one sample in a study of identical twins. TCRdb independently ran MiXCR on the 5' RACE reads; one entry per CDR3 protein. Of about 340,000 distinct CDR3 sequences detected, 7% to 9.5% appear once; the ten largest clones hold 8.5% to 10%. The specimen sequenced was naive T cells sorted from blood. Every receptor here comes from a woman aged 45-65 years in good health. Each CDR3 is given with its conserved first and last residue. A D gene is named only where the DNA matches it firmly. Size tells how often a clone was seen (once, few, many) or the class of an expanded clone, and some rows leave it out.

clone size	D gene	J gene	V gene	CDR3 protein	CDR3 DNA
once	.	TRBJ1-5	TRBV9	CASSVDSYSNQPQHF	TGTGCCAGCAGCGTAGACAGTTATAGCAATCAGCCCCAGCATTTT
.	.	TRBJ2-2	TRBV5-1	CASSSRTAKSGELFF	TGCGCCAGCAGCTCGAGGACTGCTAAATCCGGGGAGCTGTTTTTT
.	TRBD2	TRBJ2-3	TRBV12-3/TRBV12-4	CASTTGTSAYTDTQYF	TGTGCCAGCACAACCGGGACTAGCGCCTACACAGATACGCAGTATTTT
many	TRBD1	TRBJ2-2	TRBV20-1	CSAIIQGTGELFF	TGCAGTGCTATTATACAGGGGACCGGGGAGCTGTTTTTT
few	.	TRBJ2-1	TRBV24-1	CATSAVDGEQFF	TGTGCCACCAGTGCGGTAGACGGTGAGCAGTTCTTC
many	TRBD1	TRBJ1-3	TRBV15	CATRKPGQAPDTIYF	TGTGCCACCAGAAAGCCGGGACAGGCGCCGGACACCATATATTTT
few	.	TRBJ2-1	TRBV6-2/TRBV6-3	CASSPRPGGNGNEQFF	TGTGCCAGCAGTCCACGGCCTGGGGGGAATGGGAATGAGCAGTTCTTC
many	.	TRBJ2-3	TRBV6-5	CASSPNTDTQYF	TGTGCCAGCAGTCCGAACACAGATACGCAGTATTTT
few	.	TRBJ2-5	TRBV10-3	CAISEVRGRQREEETQYF	TGTGCCATCAGTGAGGTTAGGGGGCGTCAACGGGAGGAAGAGACCCAGTACTTC
many	TRBD1	TRBJ2-2	TRBV12-5	CASGTYQGAGELFF	TGTGCTAGTGGTACCTACCAGGGGGCCGGGGAGCTGTTTTTT
.	.	TRBJ2-1	TRBV7-2	CASSPVTSGNEQFF	TGTGCCAGCAGCCCAGTCACATCAGGCAATGAGCAGTTCTTC
few	TRBD2	TRBJ2-3	TRBV10-2	CASSDPSGRWRTQYF	TGCGCCAGCAGTGATCCTAGCGGGAGATGGCGAACGCAGTATTTT
.	.	TRBJ2-7	TRBV12-3/TRBV12-4	CASSFINPYEQYF	TGTGCCAGCAGTTTTATCAATCCCTACGAGCAGTACTTC
.	TRBD1	TRBJ1-1	TRBV6-5	CASSPTGIGGTEAFF	TGTGCCAGCAGCCCGACAGGGATCGGGGGCACTGAAGCTTTCTTT
.	.	TRBJ2-2	TRBV15	CATSREGSPNTGELFF	TGTGCCACCAGCAGAGAAGGTAGCCCGAACACCGGGGAGCTGTTTTTT
few	.	TRBJ1-1	TRBV20-1	CSARPTGGKAFF	TGCAGTGCTAGACCCACGGGCGGGAAGGCTTTCTTT
few	.	TRBJ2-5	TRBV20-1	CSASLQETQYF	TGCAGTGCTAGTCTACAAGAGACCCAGTACTTC
few	TRBD2	TRBJ2-7	TRBV27	CASSTSTGLAEAYEQYF	TGTGCCAGCAGTACATCTACGGGACTAGCGGAGGCCTACGAGCAGTACTTC
.	.	TRBJ1-1	TRBV3-1	CASSHSDQGTEAFF	TGTGCCAGCAGCCACTCGGACCAGGGCACTGAAGCTTTCTTT
few	.	TRBJ2-2	TRBV3-1	CASSQAGGPTGELFF	TGTGCCAGCAGCCAAGCTGGAGGGCCTACCGGGGAGCTGTTTTTT
.	TRBD1	TRBJ2-1	TRBV5-1	CASSFVGQGSNEQFF	TGCGCCAGCAGCTTCGTAGGACAGGGTTCCAATGAGCAGTTCTTC
.	.	TRBJ2-5	TRBV7-9	CASRWTEETQYF	TGTGCCAGCAGATGGACTGAAGAGACCCAGTACTTC
many	.	TRBJ2-7	TRBV6-2/TRBV6-3	CASSYSAYEQYF	TGTGCCAGCAGTTACTCGGCCTACGAGCAGTACTTC
.	TRBD1	TRBJ1-3	TRBV6-5	CASIRQGPRHGNTIYF	TGTGCCAGCATCAGACAGGGTCCGAGACATGGAAACACCATATATTTT
few	TRBD1	TRBJ2-7	TRBV14	CASSQDQGAYEQYF	TGTGCCAGCAGCCAAGACCAGGGGGCTTACGAGCAGTACTTC
few	TRBD2	TRBJ2-7	TRBV27	CASIGSGRAYEQYF	TGTGCCAGCATTGGGAGCGGGAGGGCCTACGAGCAGTACTTC
few	.	TRBJ2-7	TRBV7-9	CASSLTGLGYEQYF	TGTGCCAGCAGCTTAACCGGGTTGGGCTACGAGCAGTACTTC
many	TRBD2	TRBJ2-5	TRBV12-3/TRBV12-4	CASSLTSGGETQYF	TGTGCCAGCAGTCTGACTAGCGGGGGGGAGACCCAGTACTTC
few	.	TRBJ2-3	TRBV5-1	CASSSGRVRDDTQYF	TGCGCCAGCAGCTCGGGACGGGTTCGAGATGATACGCAGTATTTT
.	.	TRBJ2-2	TRBV4-1	CASSQDRAANTGELFF	TGCGCCAGCAGCCAAGATAGGGCCGCGAACACCGGGGAGCTGTTTTTT
few	.	TRBJ2-1	TRBV4-1	CASMEEGYEQFF	TGCGCCAGCATGGAGGAGGGCTACGAGCAGTTCTTC
many	.	TRBJ2-1	TRBV5-5	CASSVGTSWGGEQFF	TGTGCCAGCAGCGTGGGGACCTCGTGGGGTGGTGAGCAGTTCTTC
.	.	TRBJ1-1	TRBV5-5	CASSSSVLNTEAFF	TGTGCCAGCAGCTCCTCAGTTTTGAACACTGAAGCTTTCTTT
.	TRBD2	TRBJ2-1	TRBV20-1	CSAYLLANYNEQFF	TGCAGTGCTTACCTACTAGCGAACTACAATGAGCAGTTCTTT
few	.	TRBJ2-7	TRBV20-1	CSAGATSYEQYF	TGCAGTGCCGGGGCCACCTCCTACGAGCAGTACTTC
.	TRBD2	TRBJ2-1	TRBV15	CATSKGREGEQFF	TGTGCCACCTCCAAGGGGCGGGAGGGAGAGCAGTTCTTC
few	.	TRBJ2-1	TRBV9	CASSLTSWGSYNEQFF	TGTGCCAGCAGCTTAACAAGTTGGGGGTCCTACAATGAGCAGTTCTTC
few	TRBD2	TRBJ2-1	TRBV7-8	CASSLPLAGRGNEQFF	TGTGCCAGCAGCTTACCTCTAGCGGGGCGGGGCAATGAGCAGTTCTTC